The 2 T cell receptor beta chains given below trace back to one sample, sequenced in a study of blood T cell repertoires in COVID-19. Data came from immunoSEQ multiplex PCR; TCRdb stores just in-frame clones and leaves some out. The profile shows some 300,000 clones, about nine tenths of them singletons. Sequenced material: peripheral blood. Every receptor here comes from a woman in her 30s who had recovered from COVID-19.

The chain recombines TRBV28 with TRBJ1-2, with 7 bases lining up with TRBD1. The CDR3 is 14 residues long. The V and J ends lost 9 bases and 3 bases, in that order; junction bases with no gene match: 10. The germline CDR1 and CDR2 sequences are MDHEN and SYDVKM. The CDR3: CASSSGQHHYGYTF. Here the CDR3 DNA reads TGTGCCAGTTCATCGGGACAGCACCACTATGGCTACACCTTC.

Turning to this clone: Other DNA sequences within the sample encode an identical CDR3. The rearrangement joins TRBV5-1 to TRBJ2-5; TRBD2 is a possible D gene (5 bases). Germline values: CDR1 SGHRS, CDR2 YFSETQ. The CDR3 length is 14 residues. V was clipped by 0 bases and J by 3 bases, with 9 bases between them. Here the CDR3 reads CASSLAAGEETQYF. CDR3 DNA: TGCGCCAGCAGCTTGGCCGCGGGTGAAGAGACCCAGTACTTC.